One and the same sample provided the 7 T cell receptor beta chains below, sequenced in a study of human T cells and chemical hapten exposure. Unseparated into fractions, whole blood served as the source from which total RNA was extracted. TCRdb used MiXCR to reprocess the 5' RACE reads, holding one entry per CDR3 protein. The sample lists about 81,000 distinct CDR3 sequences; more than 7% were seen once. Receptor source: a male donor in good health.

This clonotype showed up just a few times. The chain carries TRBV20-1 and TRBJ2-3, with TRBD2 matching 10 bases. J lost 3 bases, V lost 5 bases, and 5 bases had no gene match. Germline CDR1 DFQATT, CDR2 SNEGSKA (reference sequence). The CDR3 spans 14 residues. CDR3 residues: CSAPTSGVTDTQYF. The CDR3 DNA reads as TGCAGTGCTCCTACTAGCGGGGTTACAGATACGCAGTATTTT.

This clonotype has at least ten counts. CDR3: CASSPRTGSINYGYTF. In DNA form, the CDR3 reads TGCGCCAGCAGCCCTAGGACAGGGAGTATTAACTATGGCTACACCTTC. This sequence joins TRBV4-3 and TRBJ1-2, with TRBD1 matching over 8 bases. The CDR3 is made up of 16 amino acids. V lost 4 bases and J lost 1; bases outside the gene matches: 8. Germline V gene sequence: CDR1 LGHNA, CDR2 YSLEER.

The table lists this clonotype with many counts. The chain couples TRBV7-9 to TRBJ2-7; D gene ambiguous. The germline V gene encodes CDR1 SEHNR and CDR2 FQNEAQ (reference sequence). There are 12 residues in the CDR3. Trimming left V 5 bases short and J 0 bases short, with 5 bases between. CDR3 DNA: TGTGCCAGCAGCAAAGACTCCTACGAGCAGTACTTC. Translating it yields CASSKDSYEQYF.

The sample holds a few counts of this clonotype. CDR3 sequence reads: CSVRLNTEAFF. CDR3 sequence (DNA): TGCAGCGTCAGGTTGAACACTGAAGCTTTCTTT. The chain has TRBV29-1 and TRBJ1-1; D unresolved. Trimming stripped 6 bases from V and 0 bases from J, with 5 bases between. CDR3 length equals 11 residues. Germline V gene lookup returns CDR1 SQVTM and CDR2 ANQGSEA.

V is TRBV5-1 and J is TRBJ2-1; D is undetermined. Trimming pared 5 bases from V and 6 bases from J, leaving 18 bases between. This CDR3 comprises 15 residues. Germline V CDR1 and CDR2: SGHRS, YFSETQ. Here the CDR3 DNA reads TGCGCCAGCAGTCAAGACGACTTGCCCGGCAATGAGCAGTTCTTC. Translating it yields CASSQDDLPGNEQFF.

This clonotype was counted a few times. CDR3 bases: TGCGCCAGCAGTGGTACGGGGACAACTAATGAAAAACTGTTTTTT. Translating gives CASSGTGTTNEKLFF. The chain carries TRBV10-2 and TRBJ1-4; D is ambiguous. The V end lost 4 bases, the J end lost 0 bases, and 9 bases lay between the germline ends. The CDR3 loop spans 15 amino acids. Germline lookup yields CDR1 WSHSY and CDR2 SAAADI.

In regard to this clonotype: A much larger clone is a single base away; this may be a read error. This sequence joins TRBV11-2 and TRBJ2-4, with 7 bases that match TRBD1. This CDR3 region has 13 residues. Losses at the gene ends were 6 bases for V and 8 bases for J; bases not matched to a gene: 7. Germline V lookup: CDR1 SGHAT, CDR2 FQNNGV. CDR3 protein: CASSRDRCYIQYF. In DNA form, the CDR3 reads TGTGCCAGCAGTCGGGACAGATGTTACATTCAGTACTTC. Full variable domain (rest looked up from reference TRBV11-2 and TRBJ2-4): EAGVAQSPRYKIIEKRQSVAFWCNPISGHATLYWYQQILGQGPKLLIQFQNNGVVDDSQLPKDRFSAERLKGVDSTLKIQPAKLEDSAVYLCASSRDRCYIQYFGAGTRLSVL.